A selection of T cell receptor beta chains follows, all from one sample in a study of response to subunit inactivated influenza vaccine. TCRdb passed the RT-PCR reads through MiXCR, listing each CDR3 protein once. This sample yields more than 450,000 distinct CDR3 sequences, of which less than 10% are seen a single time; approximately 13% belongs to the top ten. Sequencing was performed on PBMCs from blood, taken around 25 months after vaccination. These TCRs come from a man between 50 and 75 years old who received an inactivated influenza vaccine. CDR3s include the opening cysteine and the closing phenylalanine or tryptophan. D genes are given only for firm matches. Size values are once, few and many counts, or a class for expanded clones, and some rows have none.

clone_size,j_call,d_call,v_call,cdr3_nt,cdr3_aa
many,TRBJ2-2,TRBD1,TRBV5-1,TGCGCCAGCAGCCCAAGGACAGGGTTGGGCACCGGGGAGCTGTTTTTT,CASSPRTGLGTGELFF
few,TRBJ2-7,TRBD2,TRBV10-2,TGCGCCAGCAGTGAGACTAGCGGGAGGGTCTACGAGCAGTACTTC,CASSETSGRVYEQYF
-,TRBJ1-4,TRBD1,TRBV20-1,TGCAGTGCCACAGGGGCCCGAACTAATGAAAAACTGTTTTTT,CSATGARTNEKLFF
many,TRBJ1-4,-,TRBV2,TGTGCCAGCAGTTTTAATAATGAAAAACTGTTTTTT,CASSFNNEKLFF
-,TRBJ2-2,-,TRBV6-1,TGTGCCAGCAAAAACCTTGGCAGCGGGAACACCGGGGAGCTGTTTTTT,CASKNLGSGNTGELFF
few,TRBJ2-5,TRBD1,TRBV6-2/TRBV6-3,TGTGCCAGCACCGACAGGGGTGGTAGGGGAGAGACCCAGTACTTC,CASTDRGGRGETQYF
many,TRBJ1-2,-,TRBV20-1,TGCAGTGCTAGAGTTCGAGGGGAGCTGTCTAACTATGGCTACACCTTC,CSARVRGELSNYGYTF
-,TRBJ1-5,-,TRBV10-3,TGTGCCATCGGGACTGGCAGCAATCAGCCCCAGCATTTT,CAIGTGSNQPQHF
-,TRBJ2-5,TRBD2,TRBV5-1,TGCGCCAGCAGCGATACTAGCGGGAGGGCCGCGGAGACCCAGTACTTC,CASSDTSGRAAETQYF
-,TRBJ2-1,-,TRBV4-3,TGCGCCAGCAGCCCGGGGTTCTCTAATGAGCAGTTCTTC,CASSPGFSNEQFF
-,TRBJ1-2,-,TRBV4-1,TGCGCCAGCAGCATAGGCCAGGGGCCCTATGGCTACACCTTC,CASSIGQGPYGYTF
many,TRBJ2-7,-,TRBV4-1,TGCGCCAGCAGCCAAAACCCCCTGGGTCCCTACGAGCAGTACTTC,CASSQNPLGPYEQYF
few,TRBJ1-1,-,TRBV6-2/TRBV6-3,TGTGCCAGCAGTCAAATGGGGGGGATGAACACTGAAGCTTTCTTT,CASSQMGGMNTEAFF
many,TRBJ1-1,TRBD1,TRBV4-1,TGCGCCAGCAGCCCTACTACAGGGGACACTGAAGCTTTCTTT,CASSPTTGDTEAFF
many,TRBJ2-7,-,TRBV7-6,TGTGCCAGCAGCCGGACAGAGATGGGCGAGCAGTACTTC,CASSRTEMGEQYF
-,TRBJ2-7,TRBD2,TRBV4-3,TGCGCCAGCAGCCAAGATTCGGGGGGTAAGACTACCAAGTACTTC,CASSQDSGGKTTKYF
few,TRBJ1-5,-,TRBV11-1,TGTGCCAGCAGCTTATCGCCCATAGGGGATCGGGACAATCAGCCCCAGCATTTT,CASSLSPIGDRDNQPQHF
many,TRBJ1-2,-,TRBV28,TGTGCCAGTCAGGGCGACTATGGCTACACCTTC,CASQGDYGYTF
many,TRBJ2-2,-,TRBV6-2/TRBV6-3,TGTGCCAGCAGTTCAGTGGCCGGGGAGCTGTTTTTT,CASSSVAGELFF
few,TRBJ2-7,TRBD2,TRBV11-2,TGTGCCAGCAGTCAGCGGGGGATCTACGAGCAGTACTTC,CASSQRGIYEQYF
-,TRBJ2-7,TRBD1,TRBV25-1,TGTGCCACATCTCGGACAGGACTCTCCTACGAGCAGTACTTC,CATSRTGLSYEQYF
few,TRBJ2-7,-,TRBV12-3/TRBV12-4,TGTGCCAGCAGTTTTTTGCGGGGGCAGTCCTACGAGCAGTACTTC,CASSFLRGQSYEQYF
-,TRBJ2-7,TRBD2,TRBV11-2,TGTGCCAGCAGCTTAGTGCGATGGCGGGGGGCCACCTACGAGCAGTACTTC,CASSLVRWRGATYEQYF
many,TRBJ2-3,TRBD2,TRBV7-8,TGTGCCAGCAGCTTCATAGCGGGGGGTAAAACAGATACGCAGTATTTT,CASSFIAGGKTDTQYF
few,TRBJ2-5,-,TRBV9,TGTGCCAGCAGCCTCGGGACGATGGTGGGAGAGACCCAGTACTTC,CASSLGTMVGETQYF
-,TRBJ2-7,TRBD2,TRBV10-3,TGTGCCATCAGAGCGGGACTCCAAGACCTTTCCGAGCAGTACTTC,CAIRAGLQDLSEQYF
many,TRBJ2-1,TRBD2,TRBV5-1,TGCGCCAGCAGTTTGACGGGACTAGCGGGAGTCAATGAGCAGTTCTTC,CASSLTGLAGVNEQFF
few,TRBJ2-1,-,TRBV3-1,TGTGCCAGCAGCCAAGTTCAGGGGTCTGAGCAGTTCTTC,CASSQVQGSEQFF
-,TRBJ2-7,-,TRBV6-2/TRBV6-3,TGTGCCAGCATTTCTTCCGAGCAGTACTTC,CASISSEQYF
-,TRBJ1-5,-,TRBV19,TGTGCCAGTAGTACTACAGGTAGAGGTCAGCCCCAGCATTTT,CASSTTGRGQPQHF
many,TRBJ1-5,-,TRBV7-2,TGTGCCAGCAGCCCGAACCCCGATCAGCCCCAGCATTTT,CASSPNPDQPQHF
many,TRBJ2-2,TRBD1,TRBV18,TGTGCCAGCTCAAGGACAGGGGAGAACACCGGGGAGCTGTTTTTT,CASSRTGENTGELFF
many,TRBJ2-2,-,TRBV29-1,TGCAGCGTTGGTAGGAACGCGAACACCGGGGAGCTGTTTTTT,CSVGRNANTGELFF
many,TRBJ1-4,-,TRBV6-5,TGTGCCAGCAGTTCCTTTTGGGGGTCCAGCGAAAAACTGTTTTTT,CASSSFWGSSEKLFF
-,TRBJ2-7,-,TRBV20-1,TGCAGTGCTAGTTCACTCGGAACTTGGTACGAGCAGTACTTC,CSASSLGTWYEQYF
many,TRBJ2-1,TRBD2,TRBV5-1,TGCGCCAGCAGCTCGGGACTAGCGGGCCTCAATGAGCAGTTCTTC,CASSSGLAGLNEQFF
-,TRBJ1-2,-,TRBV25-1,TGTGCCAGCCAGACCGGAGTTTATGGCTACACCTTC,CASQTGVYGYTF
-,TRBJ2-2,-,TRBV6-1,TGTGCCAGCAGCGGACAGCTTGCCGGGGAGCTGTTTTTT,CASSGQLAGELFF